This T cell receptor beta chain came from a study of CD8+CD57+ T cells in acquired aplastic anemia. Profiling of TCR beta VDJ combinations and CDR3 sequences used genomic DNA as template. TCRdb ran MiXCR on the reads and lists one entry per CDR3 protein. The sample includes 150,000 to 200,000 distinct CDR3 sequences, roughly 48% seen only once; the top ten take 0.8% to 1.1%. There are 15 residues in the CDR3. The germline gives CDR1 SEHNR, CDR2 FQNEAQ (reference sequence). V gave up 1 base and J gave up 7 bases; unmatched junction bases: 6. This clonotype was seen ten or more times. J is TRBJ2-1 and V is TRBV7-9; 8 bases are shared with TRBD2. The TCR sequence derives from a human donor in good health. Sequencing input: sorted CD4+, CD8+, or CD8+CD57+ T cells (not recorded which) from PBMCs. Here the CDR3 reads CASSLDGASGNEQFF. DNA of the CDR3: TGTGCCAGCAGCTTAGATGGGGCTAGCGGGAATGAGCAGTTCTTC.